This T cell receptor beta chain was sequenced during a study of T-cell memory formation after mild COVID-19. Study findings and constraints: Confirmation of SARS-CoV-2 specificity was lacking for second-wave clones peaking day 37.

There are 15 residues in the CDR3. Germline CDR1 reads SGDLS; CDR2 reads YYNGEE. V lost 0 bases to trimming and J lost 9 bases, with 16 bases between them. This clonotype was counted only a few times. The antigen is not known. 5'RACE primed at constant segments yielded TCR alpha and TCR beta cDNA libraries bearing sample barcodes and UMIs. TCRdb recomputed calls from the 5' RACE reads with MiXCR, one row per CDR3 protein. The sample has approximately 65,000 distinct CDR3 sequences; over 15% are singletons. The chain employs TRBV9 and TRBJ2-1, with a tentative D call TRBD1 (5 bases). The sequenced sample consisted of PBMCs or a T cell subset sorted from them (not recorded which). The clonotype originates from an adult woman who had mild COVID-19 (a few samples of this study predate the infection). Cell type and time point are not known. The CDR3 spells CASSVESGPYGEQFF. As DNA, the CDR3 is TGTGCCAGCAGCGTAGAGTCAGGGCCATACGGTGAGCAGTTCTTC.